This paragraph covers one T cell receptor (beta chain) sequence. The source of the sample is a study of CD8 T cells in Susac syndrome. This CDR3 has 14 residues. Germline-derived CDR1 and CDR2 are LNHDA and SQIVND (reference sequence). Trimming pared 3 bases from V and 0 bases from J, leaving 8 bases between. CD8+ and CD4+ T cells taken from blood had their TCR beta sequenced. Stable or active relapsing-remitting multiple sclerosis, untreated and meeting revised McDonald criteria, defined the controls. Negative magnetic isolation gave CD8+ and CD4+ cells; FACS enriched CD8+ TEMRA. With random hexamers, about 0.5 to 1 ug RNA was reverse transcribed. Amplification of TCR beta CDR3 used immunoSEQ multiplex PCR across 54 Vbeta and 13 Jbeta. TCRdb re-analysed the immunoSEQ multiplex PCR reads in MiXCR, keeping a single row per CDR3 protein. The sample holds about 80,000 distinct CDR3 sequences, more than 85% seen once.

This sequence was found in a human donor with multiple sclerosis. The sample comprised CD8+ T cells from PBMCs. The chain has TRBV19 and TRBJ2-5; D ambiguous. The CDR3 coding sequence is TGTGCCAGTAGTATGAGGCAGAACCAAGAGACCCAGTACTTC. Its protein product is CASSMRQNQETQYF.